This T cell receptor (beta chain) was captured in a study of breast tumors, draining lymph nodes, adjacent tissues. Notes on the study in general: Tumors had less TCR diversity than lymph nodes, more than nontumor tissue. The lymph node origin of tumor T cells was framed as consistent with a hypothesis, not demonstrated.

A word on this clonotype: Its matching antigen is unknown.

Germline-derived CDR1 and CDR2 are SGHAT and FQNNGV. The CDR3 covers 16 residues. The J segment lost 0 bases and the V segment lost 1 base, leaving 4 bases of the junction unmatched. TCRdb re-called the multiplex PCR reads through MiXCR, storing one row per CDR3 protein. Of approximately 190,000 distinct CDR3 sequences in the sample, roughly 31% are singletons; the top ten hold 4.3%. The lymph nodes were axillary draining lymph nodes from breast cancer patients. The sequence was collected from a female donor with breast cancer. Some clones in this sample may be carry-over from other donors' samples. This chain joins TRBV11-2 and TRBJ1-2, with 8 bases identical to TRBD1. Input material: axillary lymph node tissue. In DNA, the CDR3 is TGTGCCAGCAGCTTAGCGGGACAGGCTTCTAACTATGGCTACACCTTC. Encoded protein: CASSLAGQASNYGYTF. The variable domain in full, completed from reference TRBV11-2 and TRBJ1-2, reads EAGVAQSPRYKIIEKRQSVAFWCNPISGHATLYWYQQILGQGPKLLIQFQNNGVVDDSQLPKDRFSAERLKGVDSTLKIQPAKLEDSAVYLCASSLAGQASNYGYTFGSGTRLTVV.